The 26 T cell receptor beta chains below all came from one sample that was sequenced in a study of T-cell memory formation after mild COVID-19. TCRdb reanalysed the 5' RACE reads using MiXCR and keeps one entry per CDR3 protein. The data contain hundreds of thousands of distinct CDR3 sequences, about a sixth of them singletons. Sample: PBMCs or a T cell subset sorted from them (not recorded which). These receptor sequences come from an adult woman who had mild COVID-19 (a few samples of this study predate the infection). Cell type and time point are not known.

This clonotype appeared a few times. V and J are TRBV7-9 and TRBJ2-1, with TRBD2 matching 13 bases. J was trimmed by 10 bases and V by 4 bases; bases with no gene match: 10. The germline CDR1 and CDR2 sequences are SEHNR and FQNEAQ (reference sequence). This CDR3 is built from 16 residues. This chain's CDR3 is CASSWDRETSGREQFF. The CDR3 DNA follows: TGTGCCAGCAGCTGGGACCGGGAGACTAGCGGGAGGGAGCAGTTCTTC.

This clonotype was observed a handful of times. The chain recombines TRBV10-3 with TRBJ2-1, with 15 bases fitting TRBD2. Germline values: CDR1 ENHRY, CDR2 SYGVKD. V gave up 0 bases and J gave up 2 bases; unmatched junction bases: 5. This CDR3 is built from 19 residues. The CDR3 nucleotides are TGTGCCATCAGTGAGTCGACTCGGACTAGCGGGGGGGCCTACAATGAGCAGTTCTTC. Translation gives CAISESTRTSGGAYNEQFF.

There are a few counts of this clonotype. The genes are TRBV20-1 and TRBJ2-7, with D tentatively TRBD1 (6 bases). The CDR3 loop spans 13 amino acids. CDR1 and CDR2 from the germline V gene are DFQATT and SNEGSKA (reference sequence). V lost 2 bases to trimming and J lost 5 bases, with 13 bases between them. The CDR3 nucleotides read TGCAGTGCTAGACAGGGGAGTTTGGACGAGCAGTACTTC. As protein: CSARQGSLDEQYF.

In this sample, this clonotype turned up a few times. The V and J genes are TRBV5-1 and TRBJ2-5, with 7 bases aligning to TRBD1. This CDR3 has 13 residues. The junction had 5 bases not matched to a gene; V was cut back by 4 bases and J by 5 bases. Germline CDR1 SGHRS, CDR2 YFSETQ. The CDR3 reads CASSVDRVETQYF. The CDR3 nucleotides are TGCGCCAGCAGCGTAGACAGGGTTGAGACCCAGTACTTC.

This clonotype occurred a few times. The gene calls are TRBV5-1 and TRBJ2-7; 9 nucleotides agree with TRBD1. The length of the CDR3 is 14 residues. Germline V CDR1 and CDR2: SGHRS, YFSETQ. Trimming removed 4 bases from V and 4 bases from J; junction bases left unmatched: 6. As DNA, the CDR3 is TGCGCCAGCAGCGTAAACAGGGGGCTATACGAGCAGTACTTC. Protein: CASSVNRGLYEQYF.

V is TRBV7-9 and J is TRBJ2-2; 14 nucleotides line up with TRBD2. The CDR3 consists of 18 residues. The junction had 9 bases not matched to a gene; V was cut back by 5 bases and J by 4 bases. Looked up from germline, CDR1 is SEHNR and CDR2 is FQNEAQ (reference sequence). The CDR3 loop is CASSGKTSGRAVTGELFF. CDR3 nucleotides: TGTGCCAGCAGCGGGAAGACTAGCGGGAGGGCTGTCACCGGGGAGCTGTTTTTT.

This clonotype was detected a few times. This rearrangement joins TRBV7-8 to TRBJ2-7, with 8 bases that match TRBD2. Germline CDR1 reads SGHVS; CDR2 reads FQNEAQ. J lost 7 bases, V lost 0 bases, and 11 bases had no gene match. This CDR3 has 16 residues. Written as DNA, the CDR3 is TGTGCCAGCAGCTTAGCATCGGCGGGGGGCCTTGTTGAGCAGTACTTC. Its translation is CASSLASAGGLVEQYF.

This clonotype is a singleton in its sample. The rearrangement uses TRBV7-6 and TRBJ1-5, with D possibly TRBD1 on 5 matching bases. V dropped 1 base and J dropped 10 bases, with 11 bases sitting between them. CDR3 length: 13 residues. Germline assignment: CDR1 SGHVS and CDR2 FNYEAQ. DNA for the CDR3: TGTGCCAGCAGCTTAGGGGACGACTTACCCCAGCATTTT. Its protein is CASSLGDDLPQHF.

This chain uses TRBV6-2 or TRBV6-3 with TRBJ1-2; D remains unclear. The CDR3 contains 13 residues. Germline-derived CDR1 and CDR2 are MNHEY and SVGEGT. V was clipped by 10 bases and J by 3 bases, with 15 bases between them. DNA for the CDR3: TGTGCCACCAAGCCCCCAGGTGACTATGGCTACACCTTC. It encodes CATKPPGDYGYTF.

The chain carries TRBV12-3 or TRBV12-4 and TRBJ2-2, with TRBD1 as a possible D gene (6 bases). The CDR3 runs to 15 residues. Deletions cut 6 bases from V and 6 bases from J, with 17 bases between. CDR3 sequence reads: CASRGDRYDAGELFF. The CDR3 region has the DNA TGTGCCAGCAGGGGAGACAGGTACGACGCCGGGGAGCTGTTTTTT.

This clonotype showed up just a few times. The V call is TRBV6-5, the J call TRBJ2-2; 10 nucleotides align to TRBD2. Germline trimming cut 2 bases from V and 3 bases from J; bases unmatched to any gene: 6. Looked up from germline, CDR1 is MNHEY and CDR2 is SVGAGI. The CDR3 spans 17 residues. In nucleotides, the CDR3 is TGTGCCAGCAGTTACGCTTCTAGCGGGAGACACACCGGGGAGCTGTTTTTT. Translated, it gives CASSYASSGRHTGELFF.

The rearrangement uses TRBV4-3 and TRBJ2-5; D might be TRBD1 or TRBD2, each matching 5 bases. The CDR3 length is 15 residues. V gave up 2 bases and J gave up 5 bases, with 15 bases separating them. Germline loops: CDR1 LGHNA, CDR2 YSLEER. The CDR3 loop reads CASSQSLGPLETQYF. For the CDR3, the DNA is TGCGCCAGCAGCCAATCCCTGGGACCCCTCGAGACCCAGTACTTC.

In its sample, this clonotype was seen once. The V call is TRBV9, the J call TRBJ1-1, with D maybe TRBD1 (6 bases). The germline CDR1 and CDR2 sequences are SGDLS and YYNGEE. V was cut by 2 bases and J by 1 base, with 15 bases left in between. The CDR3 consists of 16 residues. The CDR3: CASSVSSGTQNTEAFF. Here the CDR3 DNA reads TGTGCCAGCAGCGTTTCGTCCGGGACACAGAACACTGAAGCTTTCTTT.

This clonotype has a count of ten or more. This chain links TRBV6-4 with TRBJ2-2, with D uncertain. The CDR3 loop spans 13 amino acids. V dropped 3 bases and J dropped 4 bases, with 6 bases sitting between them. From germline, CDR1 is MRHNA and CDR2 SNTAGT. The CDR3 is CASSDGPTGELFF. The CDR3 DNA is TGTGCCAGCAGTGATGGGCCCACCGGGGAGCTGTTTTTT.

The CDR3 region is CASSFTTGSRTEAFF. The CDR3 DNA reads TGTGCCAGCAGCTTCACGACAGGGTCACGGACTGAAGCTTTCTTT. The rearrangement links TRBV7-2 to TRBJ1-1, with 7 bases that match TRBD1. This CDR3 comprises 15 residues. Germline V gene data show CDR1 as SGHTA and CDR2 as FQGNSA. J gave up 5 bases and V 3 bases, and 9 bases lay outside the gene matches.

This clonotype has ten or more counts. The chain combines TRBV9 with TRBJ2-1; TRBD1 is a possible D gene (6 bases). The CDR3 totals 17 residues. V was pared by 3 bases and J by 4 bases, with 20 bases between. Germline CDR1 SGDLS, CDR2 YYNGEE. The CDR3 DNA reads TGTGCCAGCAGCGCCCAGCAGGGACATGATGGTTACAATGAGCAGTTCTTC. Its translation: CASSAQQGHDGYNEQFF.

This clonotype showed up just a few times. This rearrangement joins TRBV18 to TRBJ2-5; the D gene is possibly TRBD2 (6 bases). Germline CDR1 is KGHSH and CDR2 is LQKENI. The V end lost 3 bases, the J end lost 5 bases, and 10 bases lay between the germline ends. The CDR3 has 13 residues. CDR3 sequence reads: CASSPGLLETQYF. For the CDR3, the DNA is TGTGCCAGCTCACCGGGACTTTTGGAGACCCAGTACTTC. Filled out from reference TRBV18 and TRBJ2-5, the complete variable domain reads NAGVMQNPRHLVRRRGQEARLRCSPMKGHSHVYWYRQLPEEGLKFMVYLQKENIIDESGMPKERFSAEFPKEGPSILRIQQVVRGDSAAYFCASSPGLLETQYFGPGTRLLVL.

This chain joins TRBV19 and TRBJ2-7; possible D gene TRBD1, 5 bases. The CDR3 runs to 17 residues. V was trimmed by 2 bases and J by 2 bases, leaving 19 bases between them. The germline CDR1 and CDR2 sequences are LNHDA and SQIVND (reference sequence). Here the CDR3 reads CASSIRSGRENAYEQYF. CDR3 in DNA: TGTGCCAGTAGTATACGTTCGGGCAGGGAAAACGCCTACGAGCAGTACTTC.

This clonotype showed up just a few times. V gene TRBV7-2 combines with J gene TRBJ2-5, with 7 bases that match TRBD2. The CDR3 consists of 18 residues. The ends lost 3 bases at V and 5 bases at J; junction bases unmatched: 18. Germline V gene sequence: CDR1 SGHTA, CDR2 FQGNSA. The DNA of the CDR3 is TGTGCCAGCAGCTTGAACCTAGCGGCGACAATCGGAGGGGAGACCCAGTACTTC. It yields the protein CASSLNLAATIGGETQYF.

This clonotype was seen only a few times. This chain links TRBV4-1 with TRBJ2-3; D is unclear. The V gene lost 4 bases and the J gene lost 2 bases, with 13 bases spanning the gap. The CDR3 has 15 residues. Germline V gene data show CDR1 as MGHRA and CDR2 as YSYEKL. The CDR3 reads CASSRRSVFTDTQYF. The CDR3 region has the DNA TGCGCCAGCAGCCGCCGGTCGGTATTCACAGATACGCAGTATTTT.

CDR3 coding DNA: TGTGCCAGCAGCTTACCCCCGGTTGCTTTCTTT. Protein product: CASSLPPVAFF. The chain uses TRBV11-2 and TRBJ1-1, with D uncertain. V was pared by 2 bases and J by 11 bases, with 9 bases between. Germline V gives CDR1 SGHAT, CDR2 FQNNGV. CDR3 size: 11 residues. The whole variable domain, remainder taken from reference TRBV11-2 and TRBJ1-1, is EAGVAQSPRYKIIEKRQSVAFWCNPISGHATLYWYQQILGQGPKLLIQFQNNGVVDDSQLPKDRFSAERLKGVDSTLKIQPAKLEDSAVYLCASSLPPVAFFGQGTRLTVV.

This clonotype was counted many times. The chain uses TRBV12-3 or TRBV12-4 and TRBJ1-1; D uncertain. Trimming cost V 7 bases and J 2 bases, with 5 bases left between them. This CDR3 has 11 amino acids. The CDR3 DNA follows: TGTGCCAGCAAAAGAAACACTGAAGCTTTCTTT. This codes for CASKRNTEAFF.

This clonotype was seen at least ten times. The chain is built from TRBV20-1 and TRBJ2-1, with 9 bases fitting TRBD2. The CDR3 totals 16 residues. The germline V gene encodes CDR1 DFQATT and CDR2 SNEGSKA (reference sequence). Trimming cost V 1 base and J 4 bases; bases outside gene matches: 8. CDR3 sequence (DNA): TGCAGTGCTAGAGCTCCGGGGACTAGCATATACAATGAGCAGTTCTTC. Translation: CSARAPGTSIYNEQFF.

There are a few counts of this clonotype. The gene calls are TRBV30 and TRBJ1-2; D might be TRBD1 (6 bases). CDR1 is GTSNPN, CDR2 SVGIG, per germline (reference sequence). The CDR3 sequence is 13 residues long. V shed 0 bases and J shed 4 bases, with 9 bases lying between them. CDR3 protein: CAWSVHRVYGYTF. As DNA, the CDR3 is TGTGCCTGGAGTGTACACAGGGTCTATGGCTACACCTTC.

This clonotype appeared a few times. The gene calls are TRBV2 and TRBJ2-5; D unresolved. The V gene's germline CDR1 is SNHLY and CDR2 FYNNEI. The CDR3 loop spans 11 amino acids. Trimming took 2 bases from V and 5 from J, leaving 3 bases between them. CDR3: CASSESETQYF. DNA for the CDR3: TGTGCCAGCAGTGAAAGTGAGACCCAGTACTTC.

This clonotype was recorded a few times. The V gene is TRBV7-8, the J gene TRBJ2-3; D gene uncertain. The germline gives CDR1 SGHVS, CDR2 FQNEAQ. Between the trimmed V and J ends, which lost 1 base and 10 bases, there was a span of 6 bases. This CDR3 region has 11 residues. In DNA, the CDR3 is TGTGCCAGCAGCTTAGTTGGCGCGCAGTATTTT. Amino acids: CASSLVGAQYF.